Reported below is one TCR beta chain. This sample stems from a study of blood T cell repertoires in COVID-19. Study as a whole: Specimens from acute and convalescent COVID-19 originated in the United States, Italy and Spain. PBMCs, B-cell-depleted T cells, or T cells provided the cDNA or gDNA that made up the material.

V gave up 0 bases and J gave up 7 bases; unmatched junction bases: 6. The CDR3 runs 14 residues. Germline loops: CDR1 SGHRS, CDR2 YFSETQ. As originally analysed: By means of reference gene primer amplification, nucleated cell counts were estimated. Libraries were prepared by immunoSEQ multiplex PCR; TCRdb keeps only in-frame clonotypes and omits some of them. V and J calls and clone size are those listed in that table; D and trimming were worked out from the DNA. The profile shows 110,000 to 150,000 clones, around 88% of them singletons. This receptor was identified in a man in his fifties or sixties with active or convalescent COVID-19. Sequenced: peripheral blood. The chain uses TRBV5-1 and TRBJ2-5; TRBD2 matches at 7 bases. The CDR3 DNA reads as TGCGCCAGCAGCTTGGTGGGGGGGAGTTTGACCCAGTACTTC. Protein product: CASSLVGGSLTQYF. Complete variable domain (other parts from reference TRBV5-1 and TRBJ2-5): KAGVTQTPRYLIKTRGQQVTLSCSPISGHRSVSWYQQTPGQGLQFLFEYFSETQRNKGNFPGRFSGRQFSNSRSEMNVSTLELGDSALYLCASSLVGGSLTQYFGPGTRLLVL.